One and the same sample provided the 2 T cell receptor beta chains below, sequenced in a study of shared clonotypes between healthy human individuals (dated by TCRdb to 2018 to 2021). Receptors were amplified or captured by the immunoSEQ multiplex PCR assay. What TCRdb holds here is the immuneACCESS table cut down to in-frame rearrangements. Part of the clones is not present; checked against another copy, under half of the missing clones reflect an unresolved V gene, and the others are unexplained. Present in this sample are 900,000 to 1,200,000 clones, more than 75% of which were seen just once. The ten most abundant clones make up under 0.8% of the sample. The sample consisted of memory CD4+ T cells from PBMCs. The sample's cell subset or site label, in plain terms: CD45RA-negative fraction. Every receptor here comes from a man aged 18 to 30 in good health. Some clones in this sample may be carry-over from other donors' samples.

The rearrangement joins TRBV19 to TRBJ1-2; D not certain. CDR1 LNHDA and CDR2 SQIVND come from the germline V gene (reference sequence). The CDR3 has 13 amino acids. Trimming removed 0 bases at V and 7 bases at J, with 9 bases between. The chain's CDR3 is CASSIDLDTGYTF. CDR3 sequence (DNA): TGTGCCAGTAGTATAGATTTAGACACTGGCTACACCTTC.

The chain is built from TRBV2 and TRBJ2-5; no clear D gene. Germline-derived CDR1 and CDR2 are SNHLY and FYNNEI. The CDR3 is 14 residues long. V lost 5 bases and J lost 3, with 13 bases in between. CDR3 region: CASSRILVEETQYF. The CDR3 nucleotides are TGTGCCAGCAGTAGAATACTGGTTGAAGAGACCCAGTACTTC.